This TCR beta chain came from a study of neurological immune-mediated disorders. General study findings and limits: When the repertoires were sorted by phylogenetic grouping, those of 18 of 34 multiple sclerosis patients ended up in one related-CDR3 cluster, a possible signature.

This clonotype was counted many times. As yet, its antigen is unknown. Template-switch 5'RACE cDNA synthesis added a 10-nucleotide unique molecular identifier. TCRdb reanalysed the 5' RACE reads using MiXCR and keeps one entry per CDR3 protein. The sample yields 25,000 to 35,000 distinct CDR3 sequences, more than 1.3% seen once. The sequence was collected from a woman in her 30s with multiple sclerosis. The sequencing input was PBMCs.

The CDR3 here is CASSPGQFSGYTF. CDR3 in DNA: TGTGCCAGCAGCCCCGGACAGTTCAGTGGCTACACCTTC. This chain joins TRBV7-9 and TRBJ1-2, with TRBD1 as a possible D gene (6 bases). CDR1 is SEHNR and CDR2 is FQNEAQ in the germline V gene (reference sequence). The CDR3 totals 13 residues. Deletions cut 5 bases from V and 7 bases from J, with 14 bases between.